The rows below give T cell receptor beta chains drawn from one sample of a study of blood T cell repertoires in COVID-19. The assay was immunoSEQ multiplex PCR, and TCRdb's table has in-frame clones only and misses some. The sample comprises approximately 170,000 clones, more than 70% of which are singletons, and roughly a tenth rests with the top ten. Sequencing input: peripheral blood. The receptors were sampled from a woman at least 80 years old with active or convalescent COVID-19. Each CDR3 is given with its conserved first and last residue. A D gene is named only where the DNA matches it firmly. Clone size is given for some rows only: seen once, a few or many times, or a class if the clone is expanded.

j_gene,v_gene,abundance,d_gene,CDR3aa,CDR3nt
TRBJ2-2,TRBV21-1,once,NA,CASGGTLNTGELFF,TGTGCCAGCGGCGGGACTTTGAACACCGGGGAGCTGTTTTTT
TRBJ1-1,TRBV18,NA,NA,CASSHNLQGGGTEAFF,TGTGCCAGCTCACACAATTTACAGGGTGGAGGCACTGAAGCTTTCTTT
TRBJ2-7,TRBV30,NA,NA,CAWSVAPHGQYF,TGTGCCTGGAGTGTGGCACCGCATGGGCAGTACTTC
TRBJ1-1,TRBV7-2,NA,TRBD1,CASSSTPGGVTEAFF,TGTGCCAGCAGCTCAACACCAGGGGGCGTTACTGAAGCTTTCTTT
TRBJ2-7,TRBV6-5,NA,NA,CAIPGLTSDEQYF,TGTGCCATCCCGGGACTCACATCCGACGAGCAGTACTTC
TRBJ2-7,TRBV2,NA,NA,CASSVTGLSYEQYF,TGTGCCAGCAGTGTAACAGGACTATCCTACGAGCAGTACTTC
TRBJ1-1,TRBV5-4,NA,NA,CASSDVGQSNTEAFF,TGTGCCAGCAGCGACGTAGGACAGTCGAACACTGAAGCTTTCTTT
TRBJ1-3,TRBV19,NA,NA,CASSPVSFSGNTIYF,TGTGCCAGTAGCCCCGTCTCCTTCTCTGGAAACACCATATATTTT
TRBJ2-1,TRBV7-3,NA,NA,CASSLNRQGRGEQFF,TGTGCCAGCAGCTTAAATCGCCAGGGAAGGGGTGAGCAGTTCTTC
TRBJ2-1,TRBV18,NA,NA,CASSPPRDTANEQFF,TGTGCCAGCTCACCACCGAGGGACACGGCCAATGAGCAGTTCTTC
TRBJ2-1,TRBV18,NA,NA,CASSPVADSYNEQFF,TGTGCCAGCTCACCCGTGGCGGACTCCTACAATGAGCAGTTCTTC
TRBJ2-7,TRBV19,NA,TRBD1,CASSMAGTAYEQYF,TGTGCCAGTAGTATGGCCGGGACAGCCTACGAGCAGTACTTC
TRBJ2-1,TRBV6-5,few,TRBD2,CASSQREVWEQFF,TGTGCCAGCAGCCAGCGGGAGGTTTGGGAGCAGTTCTTC
TRBJ1-4,TRBV20-1,once,TRBD1,CSASDRDRGRVSNEKLFF,TGCAGTGCTAGTGACCGGGACAGGGGGCGCGTCTCTAATGAAAAACTGTTTTTT
TRBJ1-3,TRBV29-1,few,NA,CSADSGGYSGNTIYF,TGCAGCGCCGATAGCGGTGGATACTCTGGAAACACCATATATTTT
TRBJ2-5,TRBV9,NA,TRBD2,CASSVGPLAGQETQYF,TGTGCCAGCAGCGTAGGACCCTTAGCGGGTCAAGAGACCCAGTACTTC
TRBJ1-6,TRBV9,few,TRBD1,CASSPWTGDSPLHF,TGTGCCAGCAGCCCTTGGACAGGGGATTCACCCCTCCACTTT
TRBJ1-2,TRBV12-3/TRBV12-4,NA,NA,CASSFNRAGYTF,TGTGCCAGCAGTTTTAACAGGGCTGGCTACACCTTC
TRBJ2-3,TRBV5-1,NA,NA,CASRLGTSTDTQYF,TGCGCCAGCAGACTGGGGACTAGCACAGATACGCAGTATTTT
TRBJ2-2,TRBV5-5,NA,NA,CASSVAPNTGELFF,TGTGCCAGCAGCGTAGCGCCCAACACCGGGGAGCTGTTTTTT
TRBJ2-1,TRBV11-1,NA,TRBD2,CASSTSGRASYNEQFF,TGTGCCAGCAGCACTAGCGGGAGGGCTTCCTACAATGAGCAGTTCTTC
TRBJ2-7,TRBV30,NA,NA,CAWSRGSAYEQYF,TGTGCCTGGAGTCGGGGGAGCGCCTACGAGCAGTACTTC
TRBJ2-5,TRBV11-2,few,TRBD1,CASSFKYDREETQYF,TGTGCCAGCAGCTTCAAATACGACAGGGAAGAGACCCAGTACTTC
TRBJ1-4,TRBV4-2,NA,NA,CASSPLGQLEKLFF,TGTGCCAGCAGCCCTTTAGGACAGCTCGAAAAACTGTTTTTT
TRBJ2-7,TRBV21-1,NA,NA,CASSPSGLRGPDEQYF,TGTGCCAGCAGCCCCTCTGGGCTCAGGGGCCCAGACGAGCAGTACTTC
TRBJ2-2,TRBV3-1/TRBV3-2,NA,TRBD2,CASSPSLAGVGDTGELFF,TGTGCCAGCAGCCCCAGCCTAGCGGGCGTCGGGGACACCGGGGAGCTGTTTTTT
TRBJ2-5,TRBV27,NA,TRBD1,CASSVQGAKTQYF,TGTGCCAGCAGTGTACAGGGGGCGAAGACCCAGTACTTC
TRBJ2-1,TRBV5-1,once,TRBD2,CASSPIAGVTNNEQFF,TGCGCCAGCAGCCCCATAGCGGGAGTAACGAACAATGAGCAGTTCTTC
TRBJ1-1,TRBV12-3/TRBV12-4,NA,TRBD1,CASSTGVNTEAFF,TGTGCCAGCAGTACAGGGGTGAACACTGAAGCTTTCTTT
TRBJ2-3,TRBV7-3,once,NA,CASSLGGSGDTQYF,TGTGCCAGCAGCTTAGGGGGGTCTGGAGATACGCAGTATTTT
TRBJ1-2,TRBV5-8,few,NA,CASSLDRDGYTF,TGTGCCAGCAGCTTGGACAGGGATGGCTACACCTTC
TRBJ2-1,TRBV27,NA,NA,CASRDDYQNYNEQFF,TGTGCCAGCAGGGATGACTATCAGAACTACAATGAGCAGTTCTTC
TRBJ1-2,TRBV5-4,NA,NA,CASSFTGTNYGYTF,TGTGCCAGCAGCTTTACAGGGACTAACTATGGCTACACCTTC
TRBJ2-2,TRBV28,many,TRBD2,CASSSPSGTHPGELFF,TGTGCCAGCAGTTCCCCTAGCGGGACACACCCCGGGGAGCTGTTTTTT
TRBJ1-4,TRBV5-1,NA,NA,CASSNRTATNEKLFF,TGCGCCAGCAGTAACAGGACAGCAACTAATGAAAAACTGTTTTTT
TRBJ1-1,TRBV9,few,NA,CASSVGNRMYTEAFF,TGTGCCAGCAGCGTAGGAAACAGGATGTACACTGAAGCTTTCTTT
TRBJ2-1,TRBV28,NA,TRBD1,CASSLETGGTDEQFF,TGTGCCAGCAGTTTAGAAACAGGGGGTACGGATGAGCAGTTCTTC
TRBJ1-2,TRBV3-1/TRBV3-2,NA,NA,CASSQNSFYGYTF,TGTGCCAGCAGCCAAAACAGTTTTTATGGCTACACCTTC
TRBJ1-1,TRBV6-5,NA,NA,CASRAQGLTEAFF,TGTGCCAGCAGAGCGCAGGGGCTCACTGAAGCTTTCTTT
TRBJ2-7,TRBV27,NA,TRBD2,CASSLTSGSYEQYF,TGTGCCAGCAGTTTAACTAGCGGGAGCTACGAGCAGTACTTC
TRBJ2-2,TRBV18,NA,NA,CASSPINRMNTGELFF,TGTGCCAGCTCACCGATAAACAGAATGAACACCGGGGAGCTGTTTTTT
TRBJ2-7,TRBV28,NA,TRBD2,CASSPGTSDSYEQYF,TGTGCCAGCAGCCCCGGGACTAGCGACTCCTACGAGCAGTACTTC
TRBJ1-1,TRBV5-1,NA,TRBD1,CASSPLQGPTEAFF,TGCGCCAGCAGCCCATTACAGGGGCCCACTGAAGCTTTCTTT
TRBJ2-7,TRBV10-3,NA,TRBD1,CAIGTGTHEQYF,TGTGCCATCGGGACAGGGACCCACGAGCAGTACTTC
TRBJ2-7,TRBV5-1,NA,NA,CASSLPEGGRSYEQYF,TGCGCCAGCAGCCTCCCAGAGGGCGGGCGCTCCTACGAGCAGTACTTC
TRBJ1-1,TRBV5-1,NA,TRBD1,CASSFQGGNTEAFF,TGCGCCAGCAGCTTTCAGGGGGGGAACACTGAAGCTTTCTTT
TRBJ2-7,TRBV5-1,NA,NA,CASSSNLGYSYEQYF,TGCGCCAGCAGCTCTAACCTGGGCTACTCCTACGAGCAGTACTTC
TRBJ2-1,TRBV10-3,once,TRBD2,CAIQTSGRRNEQFF,TGTGCCATCCAGACTAGCGGGAGGCGCAATGAGCAGTTCTTC